The rows below give T cell receptor beta chains drawn from one sample of a study of shared clonotypes between healthy human individuals. The protocol was immunoSEQ multiplex PCR, while the TCRdb copy is restricted to in-frame clones and leaves out a portion. This repertoire shows some 2,100,000 clones, about 93% found once; its top ten account for about 1.8%. Sequencing was performed on naive CD8+ T cells from PBMCs. The receptors originated from a young man in good health. Some clones in this sample may be carry-over from other donors' samples. Each CDR3 is given with its conserved first and last residue. D genes are given only for firm matches. Only part of the rows carry a size: once, few, many, or a class if the clone is expanded.

J gene,clone size,V gene,D gene,CDR3 DNA,CDR3 protein
TRBJ2-1,.,TRBV28,.,TGTGCCAGCAGTCCGAGGGGTTCCTACAATGAGCAGTTCTTC,CASSPRGSYNEQFF
TRBJ2-2,.,TRBV7-7,.,TGTGCCAGCACCCCAAGCCCCGGGGAGCTGTTTTTT,CASTPSPGELFF
TRBJ1-2,.,TRBV6-5,TRBD1,TGTGCCAGCAGTTACAGGGAAGGACAGGGTCGAAATGGCTACACCTTC,CASSYREGQGRNGYTF
TRBJ2-5,.,TRBV6-5,.,TGTGCCGCCAGCAATTGGACTGCCGACCGAGAGACCCAGTACTTC,CAASNWTADRETQYF
TRBJ2-1,.,TRBV9,.,TGTGCCAGCAGTAGTCAAGCCAATGAGCAGTTCTTC,CASSSQANEQFF
TRBJ2-3,once,TRBV7-9,.,TGTGCCAGCACCGAGGGGGTGGGAGGGCCGTGGACAGATACGCAGTATTTT,CASTEGVGGPWTDTQYF
TRBJ2-7,.,TRBV13,.,TGTGCCAGCAGCTGGAGGACCAGCGAGGGCGAGCAGTACTTC,CASSWRTSEGEQYF
TRBJ2-2,.,TRBV21-1,.,TGTGCCAGCAGCAAGGAGAGAAACACCGGGGAGCTGTTTTTT,CASSKERNTGELFF
TRBJ2-1,once,TRBV9,TRBD2,TGTGCCAGCAGCGCCGGGACTAGCGGGAATAGTGAGCAGTTCTTC,CASSAGTSGNSEQFF
TRBJ2-7,.,TRBV10-2,.,TGCGCCAGCAGCCACGGGGACTCGCTATCCTACGAGCAGTACTTC,CASSHGDSLSYEQYF
TRBJ2-7,.,TRBV7-9,.,TGTGCCAGCAGCTTAGGCGGGACGAAAGACTCCTACGAGCAGTACTTC,CASSLGGTKDSYEQYF
TRBJ2-7,.,TRBV15,.,TGTGCCACCAGCAGATCCTTGAGCCACGAGCAGTACTTC,CATSRSLSHEQYF
TRBJ1-5,.,TRBV9,TRBD1,TGTGCCAGCAGCCCAGGGGGGCAGGGTAGCAATCAGCCCCAGCATTTT,CASSPGGQGSNQPQHF
TRBJ2-7,.,TRBV19,TRBD1,TGTGCCAGTACCCCGGGGACAGTTTACGAGCAGTACTTC,CASTPGTVYEQYF
TRBJ2-1,.,TRBV19,.,TGTGCCAGTAGTATAGATAACCGGGACCTGTTCTTC,CASSIDNRDLFF